This TCR beta chain came from a study of blood T cell repertoires in COVID-19. Study processing details: Reference gene primer amplification in the assay estimated nucleated cell counts. Profiled with immunoSEQ multiplex PCR; TCRdb holds only in-frame clones, not every one. The DNA was the basis for D and trimming; V, J and clone size are from that table. This repertoire shows some 250,000 clones, around 87% found once; its top ten account for approximately 7.9%. This TCR was sampled from a man in his sixties who had recovered from COVID-19. The sequencing input was peripheral blood.

CDR3 DNA: TGTGCCAGCAGCCACACAGACAGGAACACTGAAGCTTTCTTT. Protein product: CASSHTDRNTEAFF. The chain employs TRBV27 and TRBJ1-1; D possibly corresponds to TRBD1 (5 bases). Trimming pared 6 bases from V and 1 base from J, leaving 12 bases between. Germline CDR1 reads MNHEY; CDR2 reads SMNVEV (reference sequence). The CDR3 is 14 amino acids.